One and the same sample provided the 17 T cell receptor beta chains below, sequenced in a study of T cells in Graves' hyperthyroidism and ophthalmopathy. Amplified TCR beta CDR3 regions came from RNA transcripts. Initially, a first-round RT-PCR of the TCR CDR3 employed the HTBI primer set. Via MiXCR, TCRdb re-called the multiplex PCR reads, giving one row per CDR3 protein. The sample lists some 650,000 distinct CDR3 sequences, 16% occurring once. The sequenced sample consisted of blood. Receptor source: a woman between 40 and 50 years old with Graves' ophthalmopathy.

Notes on this clonotype: A much larger clone lies one base from this, so it may be a read error. CDR3 sequence reads: CARSLEGTQPQHF. In nucleotides, the CDR3 is TGCGCCCGCAGCTTGGAAGGGACTCAGCCCCAGCATTTT. V is TRBV5-1 and J is TRBJ1-5, with a possible D match to TRBD1 (5 bases). CDR1 and CDR2 from the germline V gene are SGHRS and YFSETQ. This CDR3 comprises 13 residues. Full variable domain (missing parts from reference TRBV5-1 and TRBJ1-5): KAGVTQTPRYLIKTRGQQVTLSCSPISGHRSVSWYQQTPGQGLQFLFEYFSETQRNKGNFPGRFSGRQFSNSRSEMNVSTLELGDSALYLCARSLEGTQPQHFGDGTRLSIL.

This clonotype was seen at least ten times. V is TRBV28 and J is TRBJ1-2, with D maybe TRBD1 (5 bases). Germline V gene lookup returns CDR1 MDHEN and CDR2 SYDVKM. The germline V and J ends were trimmed by 6 bases and 6 bases, with 20 bases remaining between them. The CDR3 has 15 amino acids. CDR3 nucleotides: TGTGCCAGCAGCTCTAGTCAGACAGAGTTCGATGGCTACACCTTC. Its translation is CASSSSQTEFDGYTF.

This clonotype has a handful of counts. V gene TRBV7-9 combines with J gene TRBJ2-2; perhaps D is TRBD1 or TRBD2 (6 bases each). V lost 5 bases, J lost 4 bases, and 14 bases lay in between. Germline-derived CDR1 and CDR2 are SEHNR and FQNEAQ (reference sequence). The CDR3 sequence is 15 residues long. The CDR3 DNA reads as TGTGCCAGCAGCGACGGGGGCGCGGGCACCGGGGAGCTGTTTTTT. Its translation is CASSDGGAGTGELFF.

The rearrangement links TRBV30 to TRBJ2-7; TRBD2 agrees at 11 bases. There are 14 residues in the CDR3. Germline CDR1 is GTSNPN and CDR2 is SVGIG (reference sequence). Trimming cost V 3 bases and J 2 bases; bases outside gene matches: 3. CDR3 sequence: CAWRTSGTTYEQYF. The CDR3 region has the DNA TGTGCCTGGAGGACTAGCGGGACCACCTACGAGCAGTACTTC.

This clonotype was detected many times. V gene TRBV30 combines with J gene TRBJ1-1, with D possibly matching TRBD1 (5 bases). The V gene's germline CDR1 is GTSNPN and CDR2 SVGIG (reference sequence). This CDR3 spans 17 amino acids. The ends were cut back, 1 base at V and 3 bases at J, with 21 bases in the middle. CDR3 nucleotides: TGTGCCTGGAGTGCGGGAGGGACCCAAAGGAGCTACACTGAAGCTTTCTTT. This encodes CAWSAGGTQRSYTEAFF.

The genes are TRBV9 and TRBJ2-1; 7 bases are a match to TRBD2. The CDR3 has 19 amino acids. V was clipped by 8 bases and J by 5 bases; unmatched bases: 25. CDR1 is SGDLS and CDR2 is YYNGEE in the germline V gene. CDR3 region: CARGGGSWVKLHSNNEQFF. In DNA, the CDR3 is TGTGCCAGGGGCGGGGGTAGTTGGGTAAAGCTCCATTCTAACAATGAGCAGTTCTTC.

This clonotype has a count of ten or more. The chain links TRBV12-3 or TRBV12-4 to TRBJ2-3; TRBD2 agrees at 8 bases. J gave up 5 bases and V 6 bases, and 10 bases lay outside the gene matches. The CDR3 covers 15 residues. The CDR3 protein is CASSREGQVGDTQYF. The DNA of the CDR3 is TGTGCCAGCAGCCGGGAGGGCCAGGTCGGAGATACGCAGTATTTT.

This clonotype was counted between two and nine times. The chain recombines TRBV28 with TRBJ1-1; 8 bases match TRBD1. The CDR3 totals 14 residues. Trimming at V came to 10 bases and at J to 4 bases, leaving 11 bases not matched to a gene. In germline, CDR1 is MDHEN, CDR2 SYDVKM. CDR3 in DNA: TGTGCCACCTTACAGGGGGGGTTGAGCACTGAAGCTTTCTTT. Its translation: CATLQGGLSTEAFF.

The table lists this clonotype with many counts. The chain joins TRBV6-4 to TRBJ1-2, with 7 positions matching TRBD1. Germline V gene lookup returns CDR1 MRHNA and CDR2 SNTAGT. V lost 6 bases and J lost 8; bases outside the gene matches: 12. This CDR3 has 14 residues. DNA for the CDR3: TGTGCCAGCAGCCCCGGTGAGGGGGCGCTCGGCTACACCTTC. This codes for CASSPGEGALGYTF.

There are many counts of this clonotype. This rearrangement joins TRBV7-8 to TRBJ1-4; TRBD1 might be the D (6 bases). The CDR3 has 14 amino acids. Germline V gene data show CDR1 as SGHVS and CDR2 as FQNEAQ. V was clipped by 5 bases and J by 5 bases, with 12 bases between them. The chain's CDR3 is CASSHGQSNEKLFF. The DNA for the CDR3 is TGTGCCAGCAGCCACGGACAGTCGAATGAAAAACTGTTTTTT.

The genes are TRBV5-1 and TRBJ2-1; D may be TRBD1 (5 bases). V was clipped by 4 bases and J by 9 bases, with 11 bases between them. The CDR3 is made up of 12 amino acids. Germline V gene data show CDR1 as SGHRS and CDR2 as YFSETQ. The CDR3, as DNA: TGCGCCAGCAGCGGCGTGGGGCCTGAGCAGTTCTTC. The encoded protein is CASSGVGPEQFF.

The rearrangement joins TRBV3-1 to TRBJ2-3, with 10 bases matching TRBD2. This CDR3 spans 17 amino acids. J gave up 2 bases and V 0 bases, and 5 bases lay outside the gene matches. CDR1 is LGHDT and CDR2 is YNNKEL in the germline V gene (reference sequence). As DNA, the CDR3 is TGTGCCAGCAGCCAAGAGGGCCTAGCGGGGGTCACAGATACGCAGTATTTT. Translating it yields CASSQEGLAGVTDTQYF.

There are many counts of this clonotype. This chain's CDR3 is CAWNPGLADNEQYF. CDR3 in DNA: TGTGCCTGGAACCCGGGACTAGCGGACAACGAGCAGTACTTC. The chain links TRBV30 to TRBJ2-7; 11 bases agree with TRBD2. Germline trimming cut 4 bases from V and 5 bases from J; bases unmatched to any gene: 7. The V gene's germline CDR1 is GTSNPN and CDR2 SVGIG (reference sequence). This CDR3 is 14 amino acids long. The whole variable domain, remainder taken from reference TRBV30 and TRBJ2-7, is SQTIHQWPATLVQPVGSPLSLECTVEGTSNPNLYWYRQAAGRGLQLLFYSVGIGQISSEVPQNLSASRPQDRQFILSSKKLLLSDSGFYLCAWNPGLADNEQYFGPGTRLTVT.

Comment on this clonotype: One base away lies a much larger clone, so this may be a sequencing read error. The chain couples TRBV27 to TRBJ1-2; 7 nucleotides agree with TRBD1. Germline trimming cut 5 bases from V and 7 bases from J; bases unmatched to any gene: 7. CDR3 length: 13 residues. The germline V gene encodes CDR1 MNHEY and CDR2 SMNVEV (reference sequence). The CDR3 spells CASSRGRGSGYTF. CDR3 DNA sequence: TGTGCCAGCAGTCGTGGCAGGGGGAGTGGCTACACCTTC.

This clonotype has at least ten counts. V is TRBV5-1 and J is TRBJ2-7, with no clear D. The CDR3 has 14 residues. Germline V lookup: CDR1 SGHRS, CDR2 YFSETQ. V lost 4 bases and J lost 3, with 14 bases in between. The CDR3 here is CASSLGTTNYEQYF. CDR3 sequence (DNA): TGCGCCAGCAGCCTAGGAACGACGAACTACGAGCAGTACTTC. Based on the CDR3 plus reference TRBV5-1 and TRBJ2-7, the full variable domain is KAGVTQTPRYLIKTRGQQVTLSCSPISGHRSVSWYQQTPGQGLQFLFEYFSETQRNKGNFPGRFSGRQFSNSRSEMNVSTLELGDSALYLCASSLGTTNYEQYFGPGTRLTVT.

The V gene is TRBV5-5, the J gene TRBJ1-5; TRBD1 aligns across 9 bases. Per germline, CDR1 SGHKS and CDR2 YYEKEE (reference sequence). The V segment lost 4 bases and the J segment 4 bases; nucleotides outside the gene matches: 6. There are 15 residues in the CDR3. This CDR3 is CASSPWTGENQPQHF. As DNA, the CDR3 is TGTGCCAGCAGCCCTTGGACAGGGGAAAATCAGCCCCAGCATTTT.

As concerns this clonotype: This sequence may be a read error, since a much larger clone differs from it by one base. Written as DNA, the CDR3 is TGTGCCAGCAACCAACTGGGGACAGCAACTAATGAAAAACTGTTTTTT. Translation gives CASNQLGTATNEKLFF. This rearrangement joins TRBV3-1 to TRBJ1-4; 7 bases align to TRBD1. The CDR3 contains 16 residues. The V gene's germline CDR1 is LGHDT and CDR2 YNNKEL (reference sequence). Full variable domain (rest looked up from reference TRBV3-1 and TRBJ1-4): DTAVSQTPKYLVTQMGNDKSIKCEQNLGHDTMYWYKQDSKKFLKIMFSYNNKELIINETVPNRFSPKSPDKAHLNLHINSLELGDSAVYFCASNQLGTATNEKLFFGSGTQLSVL.